These 27 T cell receptor beta chains share one sample of origin, sequenced in a study of molecular identifiers for immune sequencing clone quantification. MiXCR was run by TCRdb on the PCR reads, yielding one entry per CDR3 protein. The sample includes hundreds of thousands of distinct CDR3 sequences, 25% seen only once; the top ten take 0.78%. Sequencing used naive CD8+ T cells from blood, with Jurkat cell RNA spiked in. As for subset: FACS-sorted CD8+CD4-CCR7+CD45RA+ naive T cells. These receptors originate from a human donor in good health. Some libraries in this study had Jurkat cell RNA spiked in.

Written as DNA, the CDR3 is TGTGCCAGCAGCCTAGGGGGGTCCTACGCCTACGAGCAGTACTTC. Residues: CASSLGGSYAYEQYF. V gene TRBV12-3 or TRBV12-4 combines with J gene TRBJ2-7, with D perhaps assigned TRBD1 or TRBD2 (6 bases each). The CDR3 spans 15 residues. Trimming pared 6 bases from V and 2 bases from J, leaving 17 bases between.

This clonotype was counted at least ten times. This chain joins TRBV10-3 and TRBJ2-5; perhaps TRBD2 as D (6 bases). With 3 bases removed from V and 2 bases from J, the gap between germline ends came to 10 bases. The germline V gene encodes CDR1 ENHRY and CDR2 SYGVKD. This CDR3 has 14 residues. CDR3 sequence reads: CAISDWEEQETQYF. CDR3 sequence (DNA): TGTGCCATCAGTGATTGGGAGGAACAAGAGACCCAGTACTTC.

The sample holds many counts of this clonotype. DNA for the CDR3: TGTGCTAGTGGTTTGGGGGCCTCCGAGCAGTACTTC. It is translated as CASGLGASEQYF. The V and J genes are TRBV12-5 and TRBJ2-7; no reliable D call. The CDR3 is 12 residues long. Germline CDR1 and CDR2: LGHNT and FRNRAP. V lost 1 base to trimming and J lost 6 bases, with 7 bases between them.

Concerning this clonotype itself: Just one base apart from a much larger clone, this may be a read error. The chain combines TRBV5-1 with TRBJ1-1; the D gene is possibly TRBD1 (5 bases). Germline CDR1 and CDR2: SGHRS and YFSETQ. The CDR3 covers 13 residues. CDR3 loop: CAGSLAEAGEAFF. The CDR3 DNA is TGCGCCGGCAGCTTGGCCGAGGCAGGGGAAGCTTTCTTT.

This clonotype appeared a few times. The chain links TRBV25-1 to TRBJ2-5; TRBD2 matches at 7 bases. J gave up 3 bases and V 3 bases, and 13 bases lay outside the gene matches. The germline V gene has CDR1 MGHDK and CDR2 SYGVNS. The CDR3 covers 17 residues. The DNA of the CDR3 is TGTGCCAGCAGTGACCGGGTACATGCGGGAGTGGAAGAGACCCAGTACTTC. Amino acids: CASSDRVHAGVEETQYF.

Concerning this clonotype: This clone may be a read error of a much larger clone one base away. The V gene is TRBV4-3, the J gene TRBJ2-1; 7 nucleotides line up with TRBD2. This CDR3 is 15 amino acids long. V lost 4 bases, J lost 7 bases, and 10 bases stayed unmatched. Germline CDR1 LGHNA, CDR2 YSLEER. The CDR3 loop reads CASSRERDPVNEQFF. The CDR3 region has the DNA TGCGCCAGCAGCCGCGAGCGGGATCCTGTAAATGAGCAGTTCTTC.

This clonotype has ten or more counts. The chain joins TRBV5-4 to TRBJ2-1; weak D call: TRBD1 (5 bases). CDR1 and CDR2 from the germline V gene are SGHNT and YYREEE (reference sequence). The CDR3 is made up of 14 amino acids. V was shortened by 4 bases and J by 10 bases, with 18 bases between the two germline ends. The CDR3 DNA follows: TGTGCCAGCAGCCCGGACACCCGCATCGAGGAGCAGTTCTTC. It is translated as CASSPDTRIEEQFF.

There are many counts of this clonotype. J is TRBJ2-3 and V is TRBV7-9; D is possibly TRBD1 (5 bases). Trimming cost V 6 bases and J 1 base, with 11 bases left between them. Germline V lookup: CDR1 SEHNR, CDR2 FQNEAQ (reference sequence). This CDR3 has 14 residues. The CDR3: CASSYDRGTDTQYF. In nucleotides, the CDR3 is TGTGCCAGCAGTTATGACAGAGGCACAGATACGCAGTATTTT.

This clonotype was recorded only once. Possible read error: a much larger clone is one base away. The chain links TRBV6-2 or TRBV6-3 to TRBJ2-1; the D gene is possibly TRBD2 (5 bases). Germline CDR1 is MNHEY and CDR2 is SVGEGT. CDR3 length: 12 amino acids. The CDR3, as DNA: TGTGCCAGCAGTTATGAGGGAAATGAGCAGCTCTTC. Protein sequence: CASSYEGNEQLF.

This clonotype has at least ten counts. This sequence joins TRBV7-8 and TRBJ2-7, with D perhaps TRBD1 (5 bases). This CDR3 has 16 residues. With 0 bases removed from V and 1 base from J, the gap between germline ends came to 13 bases. Per germline, CDR1 SGHVS and CDR2 FQNEAQ. CDR3 sequence (DNA): TGTGCCAGCAGCTTAGCTTCCCCAGGGTCATCCTACGAGCAGTACTTC. Residues: CASSLASPGSSYEQYF. Full variable domain (missing parts from reference TRBV7-8 and TRBJ2-7): GAGVSQSPRYKVAKRGQDVALRCDPISGHVSLFWYQQALGQGPEFLTYFQNEAQLDKSGLPSDRFFAERPEGSVSTLKIQRTQQEDSAVYLCASSLASPGSSYEQYFGPGTRLTVT.

The rearrangement joins TRBV4-1 to TRBJ1-5, with D possibly matching TRBD1 (5 bases). This CDR3 contains 13 residues. The V end was cut by 3 bases, the J end by 5 bases, with 8 bases between. Germline V gene data show CDR1 as MGHRA and CDR2 as YSYEKL. The DNA of the CDR3 is TGCGCCAGCAGCCAGTTAGGGGATCAGCCCCAGCATTTT. Translating it yields CASSQLGDQPQHF.

The chain employs TRBV3-1 and TRBJ2-3; tentative D call: TRBD1 (7 bases). Germline assignment: CDR1 LGHDT and CDR2 YNNKEL (reference sequence). The germline V and J ends were trimmed by 1 base and 4 bases, with 12 bases remaining between them. CDR3 length: 15 residues. The CDR3 coding sequence is TGTGCCAGCAGCCAAGGGGGCAGGGGGGCAGATACGCAGTATTTT. Its translation: CASSQGGRGADTQYF.

The chain is built from TRBV7-8 and TRBJ1-2; 7 positions agree with TRBD1. The V segment lost 2 bases and the J segment 2 bases; nucleotides outside the gene matches: 5. This CDR3 is 15 amino acids long. CDR1 and CDR2 from the germline V gene are SGHVS and FQNEAQ. CDR3 nucleotides: TGTGCCAGCAGCTTAACCCGACAGGGAAACTATGGCTACACCTTC. The encoded protein is CASSLTRQGNYGYTF.

The chain is built from TRBV19 and TRBJ2-1; 7 positions match TRBD2. The V gene's germline CDR1 is LNHDA and CDR2 SQIVND (reference sequence). V dropped 5 bases and J dropped 3; count of bases not matched to a gene: 7. The CDR3 is 15 residues long. The CDR3 loop reads CASSPDRGVYNEQFF. The CDR3 DNA reads as TGTGCCAGTAGTCCCGATCGGGGGGTCTACAATGAGCAGTTCTTC.

This clonotype was seen ten or more times. This chain links TRBV5-1 with TRBJ2-2, with 8 bases fitting TRBD1. Germline CDR1 is SGHRS and CDR2 is YFSETQ. The CDR3 spans 15 residues. J was trimmed by 5 bases and V by 2 bases; bases with no gene match: 5. The CDR3 region has the DNA TGCGCCAGCAGCTTAGGGGACAGGCTAACCGGGGAGCTGTTTTTT. It yields the protein CASSLGDRLTGELFF.

The sample holds a few counts of this clonotype. V usage is TRBV20-1 and J usage is TRBJ2-7; D possibly uses TRBD1 or TRBD2 (6 bases each). V lost 5 bases, J lost 4 bases, and 18 bases lay in between. CDR1 is DFQATT and CDR2 is SNEGSKA in the germline V gene (reference sequence). The CDR3 totals 14 residues. CDR3 coding DNA: TGCAGTGCTGTAGATAGGGGGGCGAGTTACGAGCAGTACTTC. It yields the protein CSAVDRGASYEQYF.

A note on this clonotype: One end of the junction does not line up with germline, which may come from a read error. This sequence joins TRBV2 and TRBJ1-5; a weak D match, TRBD1 (6 bases). The length of the CDR3 is 16 residues. Germline V gene sequence: CDR1 SNHLY, CDR2 FYNNEI. In DNA form, the CDR3 reads TGTGCCAGCAGGGCCCCAGGGGACCCGATTAATCAGCCCCGGCATTTT. It translates to CASRAPGDPINQPRHF.

The genes are TRBV7-6 and TRBJ2-3; 9 positions match TRBD2. Per the germline V gene, CDR1 is SGHVS and CDR2 is FNYEAQ. The J segment lost 3 bases and the V segment lost 3 bases, leaving 7 bases of the junction unmatched. This CDR3 is built from 16 residues. Here the CDR3 reads CASSFGRGGRTDTQYF. CDR3 nucleotide sequence: TGTGCCAGCAGCTTTGGGCGGGGGGGGAGGACAGATACGCAGTATTTT.

Notes on this clonotype: One end of the junction fails to match germline, which may point to a read error. The chain couples TRBV9 to TRBJ2-2, with D tentatively TRBD2 (5 bases). The CDR3 runs to 15 residues. Per the germline V gene, CDR1 is SGDLS and CDR2 is YYNGEE. The DNA for the CDR3 is TGTGCCAACAGCCCCGAAAGAATATTCACCGGGAAGCTGTTTTTT. Amino acid sequence: CANSPERIFTGKLFF. Supplemented by reference TRBV9 and TRBJ2-2, the full variable domain reads DSGVTQTPKHLITATGQRVTLRCSPRSGDLSVYWYQQSLDQGLQFLIQYYNGEERAKGNILERFSAQQFPDLHSELNLSSLELGDSALYFCANSPERIFTGKLFFGEGSRLTVL.

About this clonotype: A much larger clone differs from this one at a single base, so this may be a read error. The CDR3 is CATSPDRLGQPQYF. The CDR3 DNA follows: TGTGCCACCAGCCCAGACAGGCTTGGTCAGCCCCAGTATTTT. This sequence joins TRBV15 and TRBJ1-5; perhaps TRBD1 as D (6 bases). The DNA end favors TRBJ2-3, so the J call may be wrong. The CDR3 runs 14 residues. CDR1 LNHNV and CDR2 YYDKDF come from the germline V gene (reference sequence).

This clonotype was counted a few times. The gene calls are TRBV5-1 and TRBJ2-2; weak D call: TRBD1 (7 bases). The V and J ends lost 4 bases and 1 base respectively, with 17 bases between them. The CDR3 consists of 17 residues. Germline CDR1 and CDR2: SGHRS and YFSETQ. The CDR3 reads CASSPPAGQMNTGELFF. As DNA, the CDR3 is TGCGCCAGCAGCCCCCCGGCGGGACAGATGAACACCGGGGAGCTGTTTTTT. Based on the CDR3 plus reference TRBV5-1 and TRBJ2-2, the full variable domain is KAGVTQTPRYLIKTRGQQVTLSCSPISGHRSVSWYQQTPGQGLQFLFEYFSETQRNKGNFPGRFSGRQFSNSRSEMNVSTLELGDSALYLCASSPPAGQMNTGELFFGEGSRLTVL.

This clonotype showed up many times. The chain uses TRBV2 and TRBJ2-5; 11 bases agree with TRBD2. The CDR3 is 17 amino acids. The V and J ends lost 1 base and 2 bases, in that order; junction bases with no gene match: 6. Germline V gene sequence: CDR1 SNHLY, CDR2 FYNNEI. The CDR3 DNA sequence: TGTGCCAGCAGTGAAGAGCCCGGGACTAGCGGACAAGAGACCCAGTACTTC. Amino acids: CASSEEPGTSGQETQYF.

This clonotype was seen only once. This could be a read error, since a much larger clone is one nucleotide away. V usage is TRBV4-3 and J usage is TRBJ1-1; D is unclear. The V end was cut by 0 bases, the J end by 3 bases, with 17 bases between. The germline CDR1 and CDR2 sequences are LGHNA and YSLEER. This CDR3 region has 17 residues. For the CDR3, the DNA is TGCGCCAGCAGCCAAGATTGTCACAGATCTTGGGACACTGAAGCTTTCTTT. The encoded protein is CASSQDCHRSWDTEAFF.

The V gene is TRBV11-2, the J gene TRBJ2-7, with 7 bases fitting TRBD1. The length of the CDR3 is 16 residues. V dropped 1 base and J dropped 0; count of bases not matched to a gene: 6. The germline V gene encodes CDR1 SGHAT and CDR2 FQNNGV. CDR3 DNA sequence: TGTGCCAGCAGCTTAGTCGAATGGGACAGCTCCTACGAGCAGTACTTC. Its translation is CASSLVEWDSSYEQYF.

This clonotype was recorded a few times. The chain couples TRBV5-1 to TRBJ1-4, with a possible D match to TRBD1 (5 bases). The CDR3 covers 14 residues. V was cut by 2 bases and J by 4 bases, with 9 bases left in between. Germline V gene data show CDR1 as SGHRS and CDR2 as YFSETQ. This CDR3 reads CASSFDSFNEKLFF. CDR3 bases: TGCGCCAGCAGCTTCGACAGCTTTAATGAAAAACTGTTTTTT. The whole variable domain, filled in from reference TRBV5-1 and TRBJ1-4, reads KAGVTQTPRYLIKTRGQQVTLSCSPISGHRSVSWYQQTPGQGLQFLFEYFSETQRNKGNFPGRFSGRQFSNSRSEMNVSTLELGDSALYLCASSFDSFNEKLFFGSGTQLSVL.

The count of this clonotype is one. This may come from a read error, since a much larger clone is one base off. The chain combines TRBV7-9 with TRBJ1-6, with D hard to call. The CDR3 consists of 12 residues. Germline V CDR1 and CDR2: SEHNR, FQNEAQ (reference sequence). V was clipped by 4 bases and J by 8 bases, with 6 bases between them. The CDR3 reads CASSSGDSPLHF. In DNA form, the CDR3 reads TGTGCCAGCAGCTCCGGAGATTCACCCCTCCACTTT.

This clonotype has more than one count but fewer than ten. The V and J genes are TRBV6-5 and TRBJ1-1, with a possible D match to TRBD1 (5 bases). V was clipped by 6 bases and J by 1 base, with 24 bases between them. Germline V gene data show CDR1 as MNHEY and CDR2 as SVGAGI. There are 18 residues in the CDR3. In DNA, the CDR3 is TGTGCCAGCAGATCCGAGTGGGGCGGATTCACTAAGAACACTGAAGCTTTCTTT. Amino acids: CASRSEWGGFTKNTEAFF.